A single sample gave rise to the 3 T cell receptor beta chains below, sequenced in a study of T cell responses to AZD1222 COVID-19 vaccine. TCRdb's table, derived via immunoSEQ multiplex PCR, lists solely in-frame clones and lacks some. The sample comprises 150,000 to 200,000 clones, roughly nine tenths of which are singletons, and around 0.99% rests with the top ten. Material: peripheral blood, obtained 28 days after the second AZD1222 dose. The receptors were sampled from an adult who received the AZD1222 COVID-19 vaccine.

This chain joins TRBV29-1 and TRBJ1-2; D is ambiguous. CDR1 and CDR2 from the germline V gene are SQVTM and ANQGSEA. The length of the CDR3 is 11 residues. V was shortened by 4 bases and J by 2 bases, with 5 bases between the two germline ends. CDR3 region: CSVAANYGYTF. The DNA of the CDR3 is TGCAGCGTTGCAGCGAACTATGGCTACACCTTC.

The chain uses TRBV5-8 and TRBJ1-5; D is perhaps TRBD1 (6 bases). The CDR3 contains 15 residues. Germline-derived CDR1 and CDR2 are SGHTS and YDEGEE. Trimming cost V 3 bases and J 4 bases, with 14 bases left between them. The CDR3 loop reads CASSSRQAVNQPQHF. DNA of the CDR3: TGTGCCAGCAGCTCCAGACAGGCTGTAAATCAGCCCCAGCATTTT.

The V call is TRBV5-1, the J call TRBJ2-6, with D hard to call. The CDR3 is 14 amino acids. The germline gives CDR1 SGHRS, CDR2 YFSETQ. V lost 2 bases and J lost 2, with 5 bases in between. This CDR3 reads CASSLTAGANVLTF. CDR3 nucleotides: TGCGCCAGCAGCTTAACGGCTGGGGCCAACGTCCTGACTTTC. Full variable domain (rest looked up from reference TRBV5-1 and TRBJ2-6): KAGVTQTPRYLIKTRGQQVTLSCSPISGHRSVSWYQQTPGQGLQFLFEYFSETQRNKGNFPGRFSGRQFSNSRSEMNVSTLELGDSALYLCASSLTAGANVLTFGAGSRLTVL.